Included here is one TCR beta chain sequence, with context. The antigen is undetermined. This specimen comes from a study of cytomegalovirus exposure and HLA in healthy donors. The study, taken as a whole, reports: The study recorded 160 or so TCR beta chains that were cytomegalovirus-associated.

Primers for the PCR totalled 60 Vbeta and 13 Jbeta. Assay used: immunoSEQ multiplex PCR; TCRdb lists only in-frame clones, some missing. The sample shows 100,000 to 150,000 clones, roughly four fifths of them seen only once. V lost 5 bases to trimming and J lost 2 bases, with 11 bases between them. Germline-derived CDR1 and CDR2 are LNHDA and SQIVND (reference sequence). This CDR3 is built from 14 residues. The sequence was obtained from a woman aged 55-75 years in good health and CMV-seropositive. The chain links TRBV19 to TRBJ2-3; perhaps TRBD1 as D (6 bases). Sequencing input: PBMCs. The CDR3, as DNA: TGTGCCAGTAGTTCCAGGGGCGCCACAGATACGCAGTATTTT. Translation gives CASSSRGATDTQYF. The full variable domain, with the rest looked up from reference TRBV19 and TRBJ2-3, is DGGITQSPKYLFRKEGQNVTLSCEQNLNHDAMYWYRQDPGQGLRLIYYSQIVNDFQKGDIAEGYSVSREKKESFPLTVTSAQKNPTAFYLCASSSRGATDTQYFGPGTRLTVL.